This T cell receptor (beta chain) was recovered during a study of cytomegalovirus exposure and HLA in healthy donors. On the study more broadly: Both the roughly 120 validation repertoires and the 666 first-cohort repertoires used the same platform, as reported by a later analysis. Regarding the study as a whole: Altogether, 150 to 200 TCR beta chains were recorded as cytomegalovirus-associated.

Germline-derived CDR1 and CDR2 are LNHDA and SQIVND (reference sequence). V was clipped by 5 bases and J by 4 bases; unmatched bases: 10. The CDR3 is 16 residues long. Only in-frame clones appear in the TCRdb table, and some are missing; sequencing was by immunoSEQ multiplex PCR. The sample lists more than 250,000 clones, approximately 90% occurring once. Comments on this clone: The antigen is unknown.

The source material was PBMCs. This clonotype was sampled from a woman between 18 and 30 years old in good health and CMV-seronegative. The V and J genes are TRBV19 and TRBJ1-4; 7 bases fit TRBD1. CDR3 in amino acids: CASSFRTGAGNEKLFF. As DNA, the CDR3 is TGTGCCAGTAGTTTCCGAACAGGGGCCGGTAATGAAAAACTGTTTTTT.